Below are 18 T cell receptor beta chains sequenced from a single sample in a study of OX40 agonist ivuxolimab in advanced cancers. Library preparation employed the immunoSEQ multiplex PCR assay. Sourced from immuneACCESS, this table was stored by TCRdb with only in-frame sequences that have V and J called. A share of the clones is absent; for the studies checked, an unresolved V gene accounts for under half, and the remainder has no known explanation. The sample has roughly 70,000 clones on record, around 84% of them singletons. The ten biggest clones cover less than 5% of the sample. Here the sequenced sample was CD4+ or CD8+ T cells sorted from blood, taken in a trial of the OX40 agonist ivuxolimab. These receptors were taken from an adult with an advanced solid tumor such as melanoma, head and neck, liver or kidney cancer.

This clone appeared once. V gene TRBV10-2 combines with J gene TRBJ2-7; the match to TRBD1 covers 7 bases. The germline V gene has CDR1 WSHSY and CDR2 SAAADI. Germline trimming cut 4 bases from V and 0 bases from J; bases unmatched to any gene: 3. The CDR3 consists of 14 residues. DNA of the CDR3: TGCGCCAGCAGTGGACAGGGCCTCTCCTACGAGCAGTACTTC. Its protein is CASSGQGLSYEQYF.

This rearrangement joins TRBV21-1 to TRBJ1-4. TRBV21-1 is a known pseudogene. The CDR3 has 13 amino acids. The DNA for the CDR3 is TGTGCCAGCAGGACCCGGGTTGATGAAAAACTGTTTTTT. This translates into CASRTRVDEKLFF.

This clone appeared a few times. V gene TRBV30 combines with J gene TRBJ1-1; D unresolved. The CDR3 loop spans 14 amino acids. Germline assignment: CDR1 GTSNPN and CDR2 SVGIG (reference sequence). V lost 4 bases to trimming and J lost 1 base, with 13 bases between them. This CDR3 is CAWMGLGRNTEAFF. CDR3 bases: TGTGCCTGGATGGGCCTCGGCAGGAACACTGAAGCTTTCTTT.

The gene calls are TRBV29-1 and TRBJ1-1; tentative D call: TRBD1 (6 bases). Per germline, CDR1 SQVTM and CDR2 ANQGSEA. The CDR3 runs to 12 residues. V was clipped by 7 bases and J by 1 base, with 10 bases between them. The CDR3 sequence is CSGGQPNTEAFF. In nucleotides, the CDR3 is TGCAGCGGCGGACAGCCGAACACTGAAGCTTTCTTT.

The chain couples TRBV7-6 to TRBJ2-2, with D maybe TRBD2 (6 bases). V was clipped by 5 bases and J by 3 bases, with 16 bases between them. The CDR3 is made up of 16 amino acids. Per the germline V gene, CDR1 is SGHVS and CDR2 is FNYEAQ. CDR3 nucleotides: TGTGCCAGCAGCCCCGGAGGAGGGATGGACACCGGGGAGCTGTTTTTT. It translates to CASSPGGGMDTGELFF. Complete variable domain (other parts from reference TRBV7-6 and TRBJ2-2): GAGVSQSPRYKVTKRGQDVALRCDPISGHVSLYWYRQALGQGPEFLTYFNYEAQQDKSGLPNDRFSAERPEGSISTLTIQRTEQRDSAMYRCASSPGGGMDTGELFFGEGSRLTVL.

Only one count was recorded for this clone. This rearrangement joins TRBV15 to TRBJ2-2, with TRBD1 as a possible D gene (5 bases). The CDR3 is 14 amino acids. CDR1 and CDR2 (germline): LNHNV, YYDKDF (reference sequence). V was trimmed by 1 base and J by 7 bases, leaving 10 bases between them. The CDR3 sequence: CATSRGRAVGELFF. The DNA of the CDR3 is TGTGCCACCAGCAGAGGCAGGGCTGTCGGGGAGCTGTTTTTT.

J is TRBJ1-2 and V is TRBV19, with D hard to call. The CDR3 length is 13 residues. Trimming left V 8 bases short and J 4 bases short, with 14 bases between. Germline lookup yields CDR1 LNHDA and CDR2 SQIVND (reference sequence). CDR3 nucleotide sequence: TGTGCCAGTGGTAGCGACACATTCTATGGCTACACCTTC. Translating it yields CASGSDTFYGYTF.

The V call is TRBV9, the J call TRBJ2-1; D possibly matches TRBD1 or TRBD2 (6 bases each). The germline CDR1 and CDR2 sequences are SGDLS and YYNGEE. The CDR3 runs to 13 residues. The V gene lost 0 bases and the J gene lost 10 bases, with 11 bases spanning the gap. The CDR3 region has the DNA TGTGCCAGCAGCGTAGTGGGGGGCCCGGAGCAGTTCTTC. Translated, it gives CASSVVGGPEQFF. Full variable domain (missing parts from reference TRBV9 and TRBJ2-1): DSGVTQTPKHLITATGQRVTLRCSPRSGDLSVYWYQQSLDQGLQFLIQYYNGEERAKGNILERFSAQQFPDLHSELNLSSLELGDSALYFCASSVVGGPEQFFGPGTRLTVL.

The V gene is TRBV10-2, the J gene TRBJ2-7; 9 nucleotides agree with TRBD1. V trimming: 7 bases; J trimming: 4 bases; junction bases outside the gene matches: 14. The germline V gene encodes CDR1 WSHSY and CDR2 SAAADI. The CDR3 consists of 16 residues. The CDR3 sequence is CASNGPAGTGIYEQYF. The DNA of the CDR3 is TGCGCCAGCAATGGCCCCGCCGGGACAGGGATATACGAGCAGTACTTC.

This chain links TRBV5-1 with TRBJ1-1; D possibly corresponds to TRBD1 (5 bases). The CDR3 extends over 14 amino acids. CDR1 is SGHRS and CDR2 is YFSETQ in the germline V gene. Between the trimmed V and J ends, which lost 2 bases and 4 bases, there was a span of 12 bases. The CDR3 spells CASSFYPGGTEAFF. CDR3 coding DNA: TGCGCCAGCAGCTTCTATCCGGGGGGCACTGAAGCTTTCTTT.

CDR3 sequence: CASTRTITSGRSPYEQYF. The CDR3 region has the DNA TGTGCCAGCACAAGAACAATCACTAGCGGGAGGTCCCCCTACGAGCAGTACTTC. The V gene is TRBV27, the J gene TRBJ2-7; 12 nucleotides agree with TRBD2. The CDR3 totals 18 residues. The germline V gene has CDR1 MNHEY and CDR2 SMNVEV (reference sequence). The V and J ends lost 7 bases and 2 bases, in that order; junction bases with no gene match: 15.

In the case of this clone: The junction and the germline gene differ at one end; a read error may be behind it. The chain has TRBV20-1 and TRBJ2-1; 8 nucleotides line up with TRBD1. Germline V gene lookup returns CDR1 DFQATT and CDR2 SNEGSKA (reference sequence). This CDR3 has 11 amino acids. The DNA of the CDR3 is TGTGGTCAGGGGGCGTACAATGAGCAGTTCTTC. It is translated as CGQGAYNEQFF.

The count of this clone is one. The CDR3 is CASSLGLAGAETQYF. DNA of the CDR3: TGTGCCAGCAGCTTAGGACTAGCGGGAGCAGAGACCCAGTACTTC. The V call is TRBV11-2, the J call TRBJ2-5; TRBD2 aligns across 12 bases. Trimming at V came to 1 base and at J to 4 bases, leaving 1 base not matched to a gene. This CDR3 spans 15 amino acids. From germline, CDR1 is SGHAT and CDR2 FQNNGV.

This chain connects TRBV5-1 to TRBJ2-5; 11 bases map to TRBD2. Germline CDR1 is SGHRS and CDR2 is YFSETQ. This CDR3 is 15 amino acids long. V shed 1 base and J 5 bases; nucleotides not matched to a gene: 4. The CDR3 DNA is TGCGCCAGCAGCTTGACCCTAGCGGGAGGTGAGACCCAGTACTTC. Translation gives CASSLTLAGGETQYF.

The V and J genes are TRBV30 and TRBJ1-5; D gene unclear. The CDR3 sequence is 13 residues long. V was clipped by 2 bases and J by 5 bases, with 10 bases between them. Germline-derived CDR1 and CDR2 are GTSNPN and SVGIG (reference sequence). The CDR3 nucleotides are TGTGCCTGGAGTCCCGGGATCTATCAGCCCCAGCATTTT. It codes for CAWSPGIYQPQHF. The variable domain in full, completed from reference TRBV30 and TRBJ1-5, reads SQTIHQWPATLVQPVGSPLSLECTVEGTSNPNLYWYRQAAGRGLQLLFYSVGIGQISSEVPQNLSASRPQDRQFILSSKKLLLSDSGFYLCAWSPGIYQPQHFGDGTRLSIL.

In this sample, this clone turned up once. The chain combines TRBV6-5 with TRBJ2-1, with unresolved D. Germline V CDR1 and CDR2: MNHEY, SVGAGI. Between the trimmed V and J ends, which lost 0 bases and 3 bases, there was a span of 6 bases. The CDR3 runs 14 residues. CDR3 in DNA: TGTGCCAGCAGTTACTCTCCAGTCTACAATGAGCAGTTCTTC. It codes for CASSYSPVYNEQFF.

The chain uses TRBV7-3 and TRBJ1-6; D gene ambiguous. Germline V gives CDR1 SGHTA, CDR2 FQGTGA. This CDR3 has 13 residues. The V gene lost 5 bases and the J gene lost 7 bases, with 9 bases spanning the gap. CDR3 nucleotide sequence: TGTGCCAGCAGCCCGAGACACAATTCACCCCTCCACTTT. Protein sequence: CASSPRHNSPLHF.

The V gene is TRBV2, the J gene TRBJ2-7, with 10 bases identical to TRBD1. CDR3 length: 12 amino acids. Per the germline V gene, CDR1 is SNHLY and CDR2 is FYNNEI. Trimming took 4 bases from V and 12 from J; bases not matched to a gene: 6. This CDR3 is CASSARTGGMYF. The CDR3 bases are TGTGCCAGCAGTGCCCGGACAGGGGGGATGTACTTC.